These 13 T cell receptor beta chains were sequenced from one sample in a study of blood T cell repertoires in COVID-19. The method was immunoSEQ multiplex PCR; TCRdb's version includes in-frame clones alone and lacks a portion of them. The table records around 75,000 clones, 70% to 85% of them present only once. Material for sequencing was peripheral blood. The receptor set was obtained from a man aged 45-60 years with COVID-19, enrolled during active disease.

The gene calls are TRBV19 and TRBJ1-2, with D perhaps TRBD1 (5 bases). CDR3 length equals 16 residues. The V gene's germline CDR1 is LNHDA and CDR2 SQIVND (reference sequence). With 3 bases removed from V and 2 bases from J, the gap between germline ends came to 16 bases. Here the CDR3 reads CASSISGGKSNYGYTF. The CDR3 nucleotides are TGTGCCAGTAGTATTTCCGGGGGGAAGTCAAACTATGGCTACACCTTC.

V gene TRBV19 combines with J gene TRBJ2-7, with TRBD1 identical over 9 bases. The CDR3 is 13 amino acids. Germline V gene data show CDR1 as LNHDA and CDR2 as SQIVND (reference sequence). Unmatched junction bases numbered 4, after V lost 10 bases and J lost 0 bases. The CDR3 region has the DNA TGTGCCACCGGGGACAGGGTCTCCTACGAGCAGTACTTC. It encodes CATGDRVSYEQYF.

The chain joins TRBV28 to TRBJ2-4; D perhaps matches TRBD2 (5 bases). Germline assignment: CDR1 MDHEN and CDR2 SYDVKM. V was clipped by 6 bases and J by 1 base, with 16 bases between them. This CDR3 is 16 amino acids long. The CDR3 region is CASSRRTWIAKNIQYF. The CDR3 DNA reads TGTGCCAGCAGCCGGAGGACCTGGATTGCCAAAAACATTCAGTACTTC.

The genes are TRBV6-5 and TRBJ1-2; D possibly corresponds to TRBD1 (6 bases). Germline V gene lookup returns CDR1 MNHEY and CDR2 SVGAGI. Trimming took 4 bases from V and 5 from J, leaving 14 bases between them. The CDR3 contains 14 residues. The CDR3 DNA reads as TGTGCCAGCAGTTCCATACAGGGTAGATATGGCTACACCTTC. It translates to CASSSIQGRYGYTF.

The J gene is TRBJ1-6, the V gene TRBV6-1; 8 bases match TRBD1. V trimming: 3 bases; J trimming: 0 bases; junction bases outside the gene matches: 4. The CDR3 loop spans 17 amino acids. CDR1 MNHNS and CDR2 SASEGT come from the germline V gene. The CDR3 coding sequence is TGTGCCAGCAGTGACAGACAGGGGAGCTCCTATAATTCACCCCTCCACTTT. Translating gives CASSDRQGSSYNSPLHF.

There are a few counts of this clone. The genes are TRBV7-3 and TRBJ2-1; D unclear. The CDR3 sequence is 12 residues long. The V end was cut by 2 bases, the J end by 10 bases, with 9 bases between. CDR1 SGHTA and CDR2 FQGTGA come from the germline V gene. The CDR3 DNA reads as TGTGCCAGCAGCTTAGATACGAGGGAGCAGTTCTTC. Amino acids: CASSLDTREQFF.

Regarding this clone: Within the sample, other DNA sequences also encode this same CDR3. The chain employs TRBV2 and TRBJ1-4, with 7 bases lining up with TRBD1. This CDR3 has 15 amino acids. From germline, CDR1 is SNHLY and CDR2 FYNNEI. The V gene end was trimmed by 5 bases and the J gene end by 0 bases; junction bases not matched to a gene: 3. The CDR3 spells CASSSTGTTNEKLFF. CDR3 DNA: TGTGCCAGCAGTTCGACAGGGACAACTAATGAAAAACTGTTTTTT.

The chain links TRBV5-6 to TRBJ2-3, with a tentative D call TRBD2 (5 bases). V dropped 4 bases and J dropped 4 bases, with 10 bases sitting between them. The CDR3 is made up of 13 amino acids. The germline CDR1 and CDR2 sequences are SGHDT and YYEEEE. CDR3 sequence: CASSGLEADTQYF. Here the CDR3 DNA reads TGTGCCAGCAGCGGATTGGAGGCAGATACGCAGTATTTT.

The V and J genes are TRBV2 and TRBJ1-4; perhaps TRBD1 as D (5 bases). V lost 8 bases and J 6 bases, leaving 13 bases between the germline ends. The CDR3 loop spans 13 amino acids. The V gene's germline CDR1 is SNHLY and CDR2 FYNNEI. In DNA form, the CDR3 reads TGTGCCAGCGCGGGGGTTAGTTATGAAAAACTGTTTTTT. Protein: CASAGVSYEKLFF.

The rearrangement uses TRBV7-2 and TRBJ1-1; D is uncertain. Trimming removed 2 bases from V and 3 bases from J, with 16 bases in between. CDR3 length: 16 residues. CDR1 is SGHTA, CDR2 FQGNSA, per germline. The CDR3 region has the DNA TGTGCCAGCAGCTTAAGGGTGGGAGGGCCGGACACTGAAGCTTTCTTT. Protein product: CASSLRVGGPDTEAFF.

The V gene is TRBV19, the J gene TRBJ1-2; 10 nucleotides align to TRBD1. After removal of 3 bases from V and 4 bases from J, the junction contained 5 bases not matched to a gene. Per germline, CDR1 LNHDA and CDR2 SQIVND (reference sequence). This CDR3 is 15 amino acids long. This CDR3 reads CASSIGTGALYGYTF. In DNA form, the CDR3 reads TGTGCCAGTAGTATTGGGACAGGGGCGCTCTATGGCTACACCTTC.

This clone has just one count. This chain uses TRBV9 with TRBJ2-5, with 11 bases that match TRBD1. The length of the CDR3 is 15 residues. V shed 3 bases, J shed 2 bases, and the junction held 3 bases outside the gene matches. Looked up from germline, CDR1 is SGDLS and CDR2 is YYNGEE. The CDR3 nucleotides are TGTGCCAGCAGCGCCGGGACAGGGGGGCAAGAGACCCAGTACTTC. It codes for CASSAGTGGQETQYF.

The genes are TRBV7-9 and TRBJ2-1; 13 bases agree with TRBD2. Germline CDR1 is SEHNR and CDR2 is FQNEAQ (reference sequence). The CDR3 covers 17 residues. V shed 5 bases and J 5 bases; nucleotides not matched to a gene: 9. The chain's CDR3 is CASSVTSGGTTNNEQFF. CDR3 nucleotides: TGTGCCAGCAGCGTGACTAGCGGGGGGACGACGAACAATGAGCAGTTCTTC.